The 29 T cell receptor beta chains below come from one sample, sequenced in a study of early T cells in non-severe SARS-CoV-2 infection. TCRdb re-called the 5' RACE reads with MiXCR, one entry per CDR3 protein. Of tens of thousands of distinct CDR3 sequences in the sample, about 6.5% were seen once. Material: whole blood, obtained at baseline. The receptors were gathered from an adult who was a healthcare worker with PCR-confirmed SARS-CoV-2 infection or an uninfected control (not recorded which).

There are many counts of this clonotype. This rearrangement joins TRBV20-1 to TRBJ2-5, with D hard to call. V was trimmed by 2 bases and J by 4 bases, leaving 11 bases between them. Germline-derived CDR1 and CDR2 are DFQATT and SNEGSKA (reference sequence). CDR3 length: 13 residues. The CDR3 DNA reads TGCAGTGCTAGACTTTACGGCCCAGAGACCCAGTACTTC. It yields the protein CSARLYGPETQYF.

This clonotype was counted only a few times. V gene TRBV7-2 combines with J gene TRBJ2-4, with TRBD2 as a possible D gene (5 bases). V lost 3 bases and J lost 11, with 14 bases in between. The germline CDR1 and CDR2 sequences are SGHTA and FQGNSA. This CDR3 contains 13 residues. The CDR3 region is CASSLDPAGVQYF. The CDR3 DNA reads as TGTGCCAGCAGCTTGGACCCTGCCGGGGTTCAGTACTTC.

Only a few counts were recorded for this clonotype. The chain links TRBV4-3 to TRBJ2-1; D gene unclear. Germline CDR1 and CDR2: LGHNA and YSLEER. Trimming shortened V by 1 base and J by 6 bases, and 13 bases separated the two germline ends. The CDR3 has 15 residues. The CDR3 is CASSQGQDEGNEQFF. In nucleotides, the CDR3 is TGCGCCAGCAGCCAAGGCCAGGACGAAGGCAATGAGCAGTTCTTC.

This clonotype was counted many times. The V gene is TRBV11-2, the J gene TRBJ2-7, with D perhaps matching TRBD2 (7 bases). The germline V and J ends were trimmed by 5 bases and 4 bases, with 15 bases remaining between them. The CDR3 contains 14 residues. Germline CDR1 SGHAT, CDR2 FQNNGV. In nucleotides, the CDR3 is TGTGCCAGCAGCCAAGGCGGGGGCTTATACGAGCAGTACTTC. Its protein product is CASSQGGGLYEQYF.

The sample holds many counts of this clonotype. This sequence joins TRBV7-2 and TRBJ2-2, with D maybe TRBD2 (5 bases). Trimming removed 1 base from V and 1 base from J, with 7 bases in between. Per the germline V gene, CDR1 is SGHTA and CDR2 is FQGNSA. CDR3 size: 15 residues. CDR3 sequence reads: CASSLVRENTGELFF. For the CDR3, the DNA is TGTGCCAGCAGCTTAGTTCGGGAGAACACCGGGGAGCTGTTTTTT.

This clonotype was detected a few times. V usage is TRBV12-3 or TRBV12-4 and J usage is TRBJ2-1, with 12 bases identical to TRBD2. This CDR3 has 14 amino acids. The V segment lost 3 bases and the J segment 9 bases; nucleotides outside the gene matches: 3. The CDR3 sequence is CASSFLLAGGEQFF. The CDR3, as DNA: TGTGCCAGCAGTTTTCTACTAGCGGGAGGTGAGCAGTTCTTC.

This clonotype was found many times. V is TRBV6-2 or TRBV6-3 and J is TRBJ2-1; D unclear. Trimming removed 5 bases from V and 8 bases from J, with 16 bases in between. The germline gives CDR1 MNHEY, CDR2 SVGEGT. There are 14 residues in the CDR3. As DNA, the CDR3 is TGTGCCAGCAGTATAGGTATACTCTCGGATGAGCAGTTCTTC. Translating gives CASSIGILSDEQFF.

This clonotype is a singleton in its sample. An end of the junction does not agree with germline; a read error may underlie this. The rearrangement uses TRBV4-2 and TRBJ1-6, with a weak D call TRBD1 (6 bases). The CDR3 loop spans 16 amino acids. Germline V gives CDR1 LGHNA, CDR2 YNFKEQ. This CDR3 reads CASSQEGRGRNSPPHF. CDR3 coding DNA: TGTGCCAGCAGCCAAGAGGGCCGGGGGCGGAATTCACCCCCCCACTTT.

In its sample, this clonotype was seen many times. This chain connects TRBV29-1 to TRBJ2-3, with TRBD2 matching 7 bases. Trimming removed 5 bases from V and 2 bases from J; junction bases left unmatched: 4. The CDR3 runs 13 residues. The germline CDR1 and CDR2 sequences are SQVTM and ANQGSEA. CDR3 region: CSVPGGNTDTQYF. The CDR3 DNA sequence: TGCAGCGTTCCGGGGGGAAACACAGATACGCAGTATTTT.

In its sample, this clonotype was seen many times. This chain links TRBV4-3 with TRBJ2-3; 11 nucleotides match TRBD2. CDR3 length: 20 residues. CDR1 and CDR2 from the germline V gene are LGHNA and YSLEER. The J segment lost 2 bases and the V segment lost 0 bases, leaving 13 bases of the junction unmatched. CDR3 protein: CASSQESPLAGDPYTDTQYF. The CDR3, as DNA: TGCGCCAGCAGCCAAGAGTCCCCACTAGCGGGAGACCCCTACACAGATACGCAGTATTTT.

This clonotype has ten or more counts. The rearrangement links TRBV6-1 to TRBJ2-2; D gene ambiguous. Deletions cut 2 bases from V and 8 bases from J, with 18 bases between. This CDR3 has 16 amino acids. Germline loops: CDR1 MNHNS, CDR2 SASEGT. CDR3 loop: CASSELGIPRAGELFF. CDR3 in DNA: TGTGCCAGCAGTGAACTAGGGATTCCCCGGGCAGGGGAGCTGTTTTTT.

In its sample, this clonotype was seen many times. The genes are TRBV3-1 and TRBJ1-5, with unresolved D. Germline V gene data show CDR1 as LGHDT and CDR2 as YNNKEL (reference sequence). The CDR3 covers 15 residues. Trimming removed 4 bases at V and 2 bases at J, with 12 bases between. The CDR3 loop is CASSLSWGGNQPQHF. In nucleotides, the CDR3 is TGTGCCAGCAGCCTAAGTTGGGGAGGCAATCAGCCCCAGCATTTT.

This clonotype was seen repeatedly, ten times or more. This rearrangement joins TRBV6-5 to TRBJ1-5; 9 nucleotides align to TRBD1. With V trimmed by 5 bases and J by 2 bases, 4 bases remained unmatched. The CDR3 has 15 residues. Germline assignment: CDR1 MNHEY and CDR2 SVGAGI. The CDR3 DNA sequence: TGTGCCAGCAGTCGGACAGGGGTTGGCAATCAGCCCCAGCATTTT. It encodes CASSRTGVGNQPQHF.

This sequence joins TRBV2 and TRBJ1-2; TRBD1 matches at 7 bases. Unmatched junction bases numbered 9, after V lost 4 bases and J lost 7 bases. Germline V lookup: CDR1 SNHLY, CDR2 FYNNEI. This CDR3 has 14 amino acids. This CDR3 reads CASSGFPTGVGYTF. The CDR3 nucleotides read TGTGCCAGCAGTGGTTTCCCAACAGGGGTTGGCTACACCTTC.

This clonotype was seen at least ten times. The CDR3 here is CASSSPSSGSETDTQYF. As DNA, the CDR3 is TGCGCCAGCAGCTCCCCCTCTAGCGGGAGTGAGACAGATACGCAGTATTTT. This sequence joins TRBV4-1 and TRBJ2-3; 10 bases agree with TRBD2. The germline V gene has CDR1 MGHRA and CDR2 YSYEKL. V was clipped by 5 bases and J by 3 bases; unmatched bases: 11. This CDR3 region has 17 residues.

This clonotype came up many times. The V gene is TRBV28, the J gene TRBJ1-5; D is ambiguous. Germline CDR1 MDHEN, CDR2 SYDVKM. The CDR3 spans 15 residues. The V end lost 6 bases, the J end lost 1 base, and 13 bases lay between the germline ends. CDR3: CASRPLVGSNQPQHF. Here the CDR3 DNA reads TGTGCCAGCAGGCCTCTCGTGGGAAGCAATCAGCCCCAGCATTTT.

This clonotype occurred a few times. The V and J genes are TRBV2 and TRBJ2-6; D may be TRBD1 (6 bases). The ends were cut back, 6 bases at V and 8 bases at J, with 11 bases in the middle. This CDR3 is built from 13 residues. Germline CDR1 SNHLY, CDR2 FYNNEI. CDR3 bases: TGTGCCAGCAGACAGGGTTTGTCCAACGTCCTGACTTTC. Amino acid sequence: CASRQGLSNVLTF.

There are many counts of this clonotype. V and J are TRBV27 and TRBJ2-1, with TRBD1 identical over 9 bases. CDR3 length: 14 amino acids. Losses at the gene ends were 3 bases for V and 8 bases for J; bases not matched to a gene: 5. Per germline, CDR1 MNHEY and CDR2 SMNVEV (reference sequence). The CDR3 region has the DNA TGTGCCAGCAGTTTTCAGGACAGGGGATATGAGCAGTTCTTC. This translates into CASSFQDRGYEQFF.

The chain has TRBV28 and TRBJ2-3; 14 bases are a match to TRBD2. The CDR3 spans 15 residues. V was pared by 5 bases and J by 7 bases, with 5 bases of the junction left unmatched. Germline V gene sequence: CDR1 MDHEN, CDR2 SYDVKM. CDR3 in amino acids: CASSPRTSGRYTQYF. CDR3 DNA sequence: TGTGCCAGCAGTCCGAGGACTAGCGGGAGGTATACGCAGTATTTT.

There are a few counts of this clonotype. CDR3 loop: CASSFGPQYEQYF. The CDR3 nucleotides read TGTGCCAGCAGTTTCGGGCCCCAATACGAGCAGTACTTC. The rearrangement joins TRBV7-2 to TRBJ2-7; no definite D call. The length of the CDR3 is 13 residues. V lost 6 bases and J 4 bases, leaving 13 bases between the germline ends. Per the germline V gene, CDR1 is SGHTA and CDR2 is FQGNSA.

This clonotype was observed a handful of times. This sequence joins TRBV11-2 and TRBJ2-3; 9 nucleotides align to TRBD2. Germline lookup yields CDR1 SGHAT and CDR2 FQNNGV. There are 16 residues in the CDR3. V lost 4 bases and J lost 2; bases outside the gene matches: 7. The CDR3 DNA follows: TGTGCCAGCAGCTCCGGTCGACTAGCGGTCACAGATACGCAGTATTTT. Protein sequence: CASSSGRLAVTDTQYF.

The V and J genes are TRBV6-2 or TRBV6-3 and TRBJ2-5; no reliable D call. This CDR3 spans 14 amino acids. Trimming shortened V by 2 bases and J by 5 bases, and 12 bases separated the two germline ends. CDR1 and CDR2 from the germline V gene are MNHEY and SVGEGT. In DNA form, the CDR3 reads TGTGCCAGCAGTTACGGTGGGCCAGCGGAGACCCAGTACTTC. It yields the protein CASSYGGPAETQYF.

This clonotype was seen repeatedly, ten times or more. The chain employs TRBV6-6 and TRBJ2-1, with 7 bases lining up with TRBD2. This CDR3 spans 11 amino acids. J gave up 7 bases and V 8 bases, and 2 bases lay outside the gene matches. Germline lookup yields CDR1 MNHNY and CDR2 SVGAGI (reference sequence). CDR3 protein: CASLAANEQFF. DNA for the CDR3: TGTGCCAGCCTAGCGGCGAATGAGCAGTTCTTC.

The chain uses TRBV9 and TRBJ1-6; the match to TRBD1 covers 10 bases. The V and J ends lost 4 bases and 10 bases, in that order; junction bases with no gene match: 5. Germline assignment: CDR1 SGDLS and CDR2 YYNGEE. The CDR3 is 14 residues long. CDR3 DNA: TGTGCCAGCAGCCCCGGGGACAGGGGCTCACCCCTCCACTTT. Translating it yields CASSPGDRGSPLHF.

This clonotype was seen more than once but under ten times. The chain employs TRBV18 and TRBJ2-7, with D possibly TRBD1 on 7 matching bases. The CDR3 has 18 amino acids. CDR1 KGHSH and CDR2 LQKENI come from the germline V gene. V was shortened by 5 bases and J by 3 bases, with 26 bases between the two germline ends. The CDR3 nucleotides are TGTGCCAGCTCAGCTCTCTTCGGCGGCGGGACAGTGTTCTACGAGCAGTACTTC. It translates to CASSALFGGGTVFYEQYF.

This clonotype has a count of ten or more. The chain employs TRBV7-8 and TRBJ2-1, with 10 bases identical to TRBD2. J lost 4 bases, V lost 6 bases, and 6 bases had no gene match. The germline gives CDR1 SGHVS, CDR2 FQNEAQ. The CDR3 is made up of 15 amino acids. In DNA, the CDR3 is TGTGCCAGCAGACTGACTAGCGGGTGGTACAATGAGCAGTTCTTC. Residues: CASRLTSGWYNEQFF.

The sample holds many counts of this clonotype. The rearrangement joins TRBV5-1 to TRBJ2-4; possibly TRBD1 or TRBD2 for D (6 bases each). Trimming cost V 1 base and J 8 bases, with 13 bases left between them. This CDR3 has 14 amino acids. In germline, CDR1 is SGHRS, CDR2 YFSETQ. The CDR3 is CASSLTGTGDIQYF. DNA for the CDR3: TGCGCCAGCAGCTTGACAGGGACGGGGGACATTCAGTACTTC.

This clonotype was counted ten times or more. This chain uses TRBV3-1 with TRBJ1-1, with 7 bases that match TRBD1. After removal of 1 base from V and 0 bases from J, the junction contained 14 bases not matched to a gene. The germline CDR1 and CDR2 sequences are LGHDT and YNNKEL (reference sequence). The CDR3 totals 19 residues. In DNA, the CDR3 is TGTGCCAGCAGCCAAGTAAGGCACGGACAGGCAGCTCTGAACACTGAAGCTTTCTTT. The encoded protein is CASSQVRHGQAALNTEAFF.

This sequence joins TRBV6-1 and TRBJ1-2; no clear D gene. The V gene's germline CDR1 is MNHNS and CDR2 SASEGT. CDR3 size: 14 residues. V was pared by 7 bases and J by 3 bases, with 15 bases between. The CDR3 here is CASTWSLTDYGYTF. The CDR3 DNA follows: TGTGCCAGCACTTGGAGCCTCACCGACTATGGCTACACCTTC.